This T cell receptor (beta chain) comes out of a study of T cell repertoires in cytomegalovirus infection (dated by TCRdb to about 2019). For context, the study as a whole: The peptide stimulations were aimed at well-studied HLA-B-restricted epitopes as well as recently identified HLA-C-restricted CMV epitopes, whose presentation resists viral immunomodulation. The HLA type of each donor mattered for the analysis, because public TCR beta signatures pointed to carriage of CMV infection along with the matching HLA type.

Sequenced on an Illumina HiSeq 1500. TCRdb handled the public reads itself, with Q25 trimming in fastp and clone calling in MiXCR, and kept productive beta chains. A single entry per CDR3 protein holds the most common genes and DNA from its merged rows. A total of a few hundred thousand distinct CDR3 sequences appear in this sample, roughly a fifth of them only once. The ten largest make up roughly a fifth of the sample. Study-wide findings and limitations: The ex vivo response was dominated by HLA-C-restricted CMV-specific TCR beta clonotypes, which also provided the single most frequent clonotype in two of eight donors. In both this cohort and an independent roughly 400-donor cohort, the cumulative frequency of public TCR beta family members distinguished carriers of CMV infection plus the relevant HLA type.

The treatment or condition label of this sample denotes: in vitro stimulation with specific CMV peptide epitopes to enrich CMV-specific T cells. This clonotype was seen once. Its antigen specificity is not known. No qualities accompany the bases; no much larger clone lies one base away. A read on its own is weak evidence. The sequence was obtained from a human donor in good health (CMV status not recorded). Some clones in this sample may be carry-over from other donors' samples. The starting material was cultured PBMCs, obtained from culture after CMV antigen stimulation.

The CDR3 protein sequence reads: CATSDSYRGRAEQETQYF. The DNA is as follows: TGTGCCACCAGTGATTCATACAGGGGGCGGGCGGAACAAGAGACCCAGTACTTC. The V gene is TRBV24-1 and the J gene is TRBJ2-5, with 9 bases aligning to TRBD1. Trimming removed 2 bases from V and 2 bases from J; the gene matches leave 11 bases unexplained. From the cysteine up to the phenylalanine, the CDR3 has a length of 18 residues. Left in the record is the CDR3 DNA by itself, 54 bases read in frame from the first base. As encoded in the germline V gene, CDR1 is KGHDR while CDR2 is SFDVKD.